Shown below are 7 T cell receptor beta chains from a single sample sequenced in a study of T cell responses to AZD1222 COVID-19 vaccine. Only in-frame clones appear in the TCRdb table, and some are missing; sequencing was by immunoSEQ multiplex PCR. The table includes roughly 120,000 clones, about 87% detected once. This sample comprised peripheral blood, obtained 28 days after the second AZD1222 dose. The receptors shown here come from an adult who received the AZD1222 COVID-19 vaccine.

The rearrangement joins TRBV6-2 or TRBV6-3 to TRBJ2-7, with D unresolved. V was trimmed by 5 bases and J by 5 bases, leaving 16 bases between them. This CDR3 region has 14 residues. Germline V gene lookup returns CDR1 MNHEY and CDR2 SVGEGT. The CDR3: CASSGSGPQDEQYF. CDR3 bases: TGTGCCAGCAGTGGCTCAGGTCCTCAGGACGAGCAGTACTTC.

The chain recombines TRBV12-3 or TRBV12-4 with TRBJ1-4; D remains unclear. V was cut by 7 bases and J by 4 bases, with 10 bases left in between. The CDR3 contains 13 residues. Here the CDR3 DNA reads TGTGCCAGCACCCCCGCTGGTAATGAAAAACTGTTTTTT. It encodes CASTPAGNEKLFF.

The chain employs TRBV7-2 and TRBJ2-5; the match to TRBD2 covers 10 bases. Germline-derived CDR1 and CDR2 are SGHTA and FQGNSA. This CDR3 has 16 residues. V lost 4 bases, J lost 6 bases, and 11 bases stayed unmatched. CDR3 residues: CASSSRLAGEGKTQYF. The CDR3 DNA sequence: TGTGCCAGCAGCTCTCGCCTAGCGGGGGAGGGGAAGACCCAGTACTTC.

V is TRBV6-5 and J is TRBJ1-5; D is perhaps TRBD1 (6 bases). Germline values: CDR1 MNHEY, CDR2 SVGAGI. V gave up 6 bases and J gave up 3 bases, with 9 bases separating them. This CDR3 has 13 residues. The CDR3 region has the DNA TGTGCCAGCAGCGACAGGACCAATCAGCCCCAGCATTTT. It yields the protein CASSDRTNQPQHF.

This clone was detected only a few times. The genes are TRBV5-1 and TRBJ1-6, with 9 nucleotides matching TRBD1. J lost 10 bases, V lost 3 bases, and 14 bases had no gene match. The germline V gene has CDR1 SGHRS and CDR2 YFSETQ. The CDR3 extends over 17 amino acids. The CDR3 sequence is CASSSATGTGSSSPLHF. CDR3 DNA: TGCGCCAGCAGCTCAGCTACCGGGACAGGGTCTAGCTCACCCCTCCACTTT.

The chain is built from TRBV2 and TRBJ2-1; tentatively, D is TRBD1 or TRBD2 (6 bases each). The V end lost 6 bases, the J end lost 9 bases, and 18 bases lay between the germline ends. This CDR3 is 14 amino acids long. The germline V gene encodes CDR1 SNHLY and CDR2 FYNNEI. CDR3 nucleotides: TGTGCCAGCAGGGACTACTTGGACAGACTTGAGCAGTTCTTC. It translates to CASRDYLDRLEQFF.

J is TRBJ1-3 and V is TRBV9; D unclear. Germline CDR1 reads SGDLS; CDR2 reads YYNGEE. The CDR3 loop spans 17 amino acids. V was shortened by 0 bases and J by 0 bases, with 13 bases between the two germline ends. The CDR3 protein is CASSVVSGRNSGNTIYF. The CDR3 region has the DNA TGTGCCAGCAGCGTAGTGTCAGGAAGGAACTCTGGAAACACCATATATTTT.